A selection of T cell receptor beta chains follows, all from one sample in a study of human T cells and chemical hapten exposure. TCRdb used MiXCR to reprocess the RACE reads, holding one entry per CDR3 protein. Among approximately 68,000 distinct CDR3 sequences listed, around 7.9% were seen once. The specimen was whole blood, collected in connection with sensitization to the hapten diphenylcyclopropenone (DPC). The receptors were gathered from a woman aged 45-65 years with alopecia areata. Some clones in this sample may be carry-over from other donors' samples. The CDR3 runs from the conserved cysteine through the conserved F or W. The D gene is left open where the match is weak. Rows may omit the clone size; those that give it use once, few, many or a size class.

CDR3 protein	CDR3 DNA	clone size	V gene	J gene	D gene
CSVDRVGEKLFF	TGCAGCGTGGACAGGGTCGGTGAAAAACTGTTTTTT	many	TRBV20-1	TRBJ1-4	TRBD1
CSAPGQGANQPQHF	TGCAGTGCTCCCGGACAGGGGGCTAATCAGCCCCAGCATTTT	many	TRBV20-1	TRBJ1-5	TRBD1
CASSLSTAATYNEQFF	TGTGCCAGCAGCCTCTCGACAGCCGCAACCTACAATGAGCAGTTCTTC	few	TRBV7-9	TRBJ2-1	NA
CASSLTLAGPYEQYF	TGTGCCAGCAGCTTAACTCTAGCGGGACCTTACGAGCAGTACTTC	NA	TRBV7-9	TRBJ2-7	TRBD2
CSATDSLTDTQYF	TGCAGTGCCACAGACAGTCTCACAGATACGCAGTATTTT	NA	TRBV20-1	TRBJ2-3	NA
CASSLVSSRLYSNQPQHF	TGTGCCAGCAGTTTAGTTAGCAGCAGGCTCTATAGCAATCAGCCCCAGCATTTT	NA	TRBV28	TRBJ1-5	NA
CASREGIYEQYF	TGTGCCAGCCGGGAGGGAATCTACGAGCAGTACTTC	NA	TRBV2	TRBJ2-7	TRBD2
CASSRTGGEKLFF	TGTGCCAGCAGTAGGACAGGGGGCGAAAAACTGTTTTTT	many	TRBV27	TRBJ1-4	TRBD1
CASRDANTGELFF	TGCGCCAGCAGAGACGCGAACACCGGGGAGCTGTTTTTT	few	TRBV5-1	TRBJ2-2	NA
CASSDGANSYEQYF	TGTGCCAGCAGTGACGGGGCAAATTCCTACGAGCAGTACTTC	few	TRBV6-1	TRBJ2-7	NA
CSAQGGLHNEQFF	TGCAGCGCACAGGGGGGGCTTCACAATGAGCAGTTCTTC	many	TRBV29-1	TRBJ2-1	NA
CASTGNTDTQYF	TGTGCCAGCACAGGGAACACAGATACGCAGTATTTT	NA	TRBV27	TRBJ2-3	NA
CASSLDASGGYEQYF	TGTGCCAGCAGCTTAGATGCTAGCGGGGGTTACGAGCAGTACTTC	NA	TRBV7-2	TRBJ2-7	TRBD2
CASSGGTGNTEAFF	TGCGCCAGCAGCGGCGGGACAGGCAACACTGAAGCTTTCTTT	few	TRBV5-1	TRBJ1-1	TRBD1
CSVRGWGSNQPQHF	TGCAGCGTTCGGGGATGGGGTAGCAATCAGCCCCAGCATTTT	NA	TRBV29-1	TRBJ1-5	NA
CASSLEAGKAFF	TGTGCCAGCAGCTTAGAAGCAGGGAAAGCTTTCTTT	many	TRBV7-2	TRBJ1-1	NA
CASTRLSTDTQYF	TGTGCCAGCACCCGTCTCAGCACAGATACGCAGTATTTT	many	TRBV9	TRBJ2-3	NA
CASSPHRGVAKNIQYF	TGTGCCAGCAGTCCACACAGGGGGGTAGCCAAAAACATTCAGTACTTC	many	TRBV27	TRBJ2-4	TRBD1
CASSYGTVSNQPQHF	TGTGCCAGCAGCTATGGGACAGTTAGCAATCAGCCCCAGCATTTT	many	TRBV5-6	TRBJ1-5	TRBD1
CSANGGPTGELFF	TGCAGTGCTAATGGGGGACCGACCGGGGAGCTGTTTTTT	many	TRBV20-1	TRBJ2-2	NA
CASSLGLAGGPVFF	TGTGCCAGCAGCCTGGGACTAGCGGGGGGCCCCGTGTTCTTC	few	TRBV3-1	TRBJ2-1	TRBD2
CASRSTAGGDGYTF	TGTGCCAGCAGGTCCACGGCAGGGGGCGATGGCTACACCTTC	many	TRBV2	TRBJ1-2	TRBD1
CASSQEQLSGANVLTF	TGCGCCAGCAGCCAAGAACAGCTCTCTGGGGCCAACGTCCTGACTTTC	NA	TRBV4-1	TRBJ2-6	NA
CASIPPGASAAEAFF	TGTGCCAGCATTCCTCCCGGGGCGTCCGCGGCTGAAGCTTTCTTT	few	TRBV28	TRBJ1-1	NA
CASSPSAQGNTEAFF	TGTGCCAGCTCACCGTCAGCCCAGGGGAACACTGAAGCTTTCTTT	few	TRBV18	TRBJ1-1	NA
CAWSVLVNEQFF	TGTGCCTGGAGTGTGTTAGTAAATGAGCAGTTCTTC	NA	TRBV30	TRBJ2-1	NA
CASSLTRVTDTQYF	TGTGCCAGCAGCTTAACTAGGGTCACAGATACGCAGTATTTT	NA	TRBV7-2	TRBJ2-3	NA
CASSWAGNTGELFF	TGTGCCAGCAGTTGGGCAGGGAACACCGGGGAGCTGTTTTTT	few	TRBV6-5	TRBJ2-2	NA
CASSFGTYEQYF	TGTGCCAGCAGCTTTGGGACCTACGAGCAGTACTTC	few	TRBV7-2	TRBJ2-7	NA
CASSLSGRGTDTQYF	TGTGCCAGCAGCTTAAGCGGGAGAGGCACAGATACGCAGTATTTT	NA	TRBV11-2	TRBJ2-3	TRBD2
CSASHRVGEQFF	TGCAGTGCTAGTCACAGGGTCGGTGAGCAGTTCTTC	few	TRBV20-1	TRBJ2-1	NA
CSVESKLRNTEAFF	TGCAGCGTTGAAAGTAAGCTTAGGAACACTGAAGCTTTCTTT	many	TRBV29-1	TRBJ1-1	NA
CASRPRVSAASNQPQHF	TGTGCCAGCAGGCCCCGGGTCAGCGCAGCTAGCAATCAGCCCCAGCATTTT	few	TRBV6-6	TRBJ1-5	NA
CASSLNGGTRNTIYF	TGTGCCAGCAGCTTGAACGGGGGAACAAGAAACACCATATATTTT	few	TRBV5-6	TRBJ1-3	NA
CASSPIVQETQYF	TGTGCCAGCTCACCCATTGTCCAAGAGACCCAGTACTTC	NA	TRBV18	TRBJ2-5	NA
CASGSNQPQHF	TGTGCCAGCGGGAGCAATCAGCCCCAGCATTTT	NA	TRBV6-5	TRBJ1-5	NA
CASSEAGQGYEKLFF	TGTGCCAGCAGTGAAGCTGGACAGGGATATGAAAAACTGTTTTTT	many	TRBV2	TRBJ1-4	TRBD1
CSASILRRGYEQYF	TGCAGTGCTTCAATTCTGCGGAGGGGCTACGAGCAGTACTTC	few	TRBV20-1	TRBJ2-7	NA
CSAPKGGTSGGQLSTDTQYF	TGCAGTGCCCCGAAGGGTGGGACTAGCGGGGGGCAACTTAGCACAGATACGCAGTATTTT	few	TRBV20-1	TRBJ2-3	TRBD2
CASSLSGADTIYF	TGTGCCAGCAGCTTGAGCGGTGCGGACACCATATATTTT	many	TRBV7-2	TRBJ1-3	NA
CSLDSGTDTQYF	TGCAGCTTGGACAGCGGCACAGATACGCAGTATTTT	many	TRBV29-1	TRBJ2-3	NA
CASSPRLTGGWGEQFF	TGCGCCAGCAGCCCTCGTTTGACAGGGGGATGGGGAGAGCAGTTCTTC	NA	TRBV4-3	TRBJ2-1	TRBD1
CASSYTFSGNTIYF	TGTGCCAGCAGTTACACCTTCTCTGGAAACACCATATATTTT	many	TRBV6-5	TRBJ1-3	NA
CASSPTGFTGELFF	TGTGCCAGCAGTCCGACGGGGTTCACCGGGGAGCTGTTTTTT	few	TRBV6-2/TRBV6-3	TRBJ2-2	NA
CSVSDTSNQPQHF	TGCAGCGTATCAGATACGAGCAATCAGCCCCAGCATTTT	few	TRBV29-1	TRBJ1-5	NA
CASSQGQKAFF	TGTGCCAGCAGCCAAGGGCAGAAAGCTTTCTTT	few	TRBV3-1	TRBJ1-1	NA
CASSFPGGGRSFF	TGTGCCAGCAGTTTCCCGGGGGGTGGGCGGTCTTTCTTT	many	TRBV27	TRBJ1-1	NA
CASRPGAGYGYTF	TGTGCCAGCCGGCCGGGGGCCGGGTATGGCTACACCTTC	NA	TRBV6-5	TRBJ1-2	NA
CASSQSTGNYGYTF	TGTGCCAGCAGCCAGTCCACAGGGAACTATGGCTACACCTTC	many	TRBV13	TRBJ1-2	NA
CASSLAESQVETQYF	TGCGCCAGCAGCTTAGCGGAATCTCAAGTAGAGACCCAGTACTTC	NA	TRBV5-1	TRBJ2-5	NA
CASSPSGMDGEQFF	TGTGCCAGCAGCCCTAGCGGGATGGACGGTGAGCAGTTCTTC	NA	TRBV7-2	TRBJ2-1	TRBD2
CASSWGQPSSYEQYF	TGTGCCAGCAGTTGGGGACAGCCAAGCTCCTACGAGCAGTACTTC	few	TRBV12-3/TRBV12-4	TRBJ2-7	TRBD1
CASSLFSGEQYF	TGTGCCAGCAGTTTGTTCTCGGGGGAGCAGTACTTC	NA	TRBV12-3/TRBV12-4	TRBJ2-7	NA
CAISEKDSSYNSPLHF	TGTGCCATCAGTGAAAAGGACAGTAGCTATAATTCACCCCTCCACTTT	many	TRBV10-3	TRBJ1-6	NA